This T cell receptor (beta chain) was profiled in a study of blood T cells in healthy people across ages (dated by TCRdb to between 2015 and 2017). Context from the whole study: Template switching captured roughly one uniquely barcoded TCR beta cDNA molecule per two T cells in model experiments. To track age-related changes in TCR beta repertoire diversity, the study relied on deep sequencing normalized with unique cDNA molecular identifiers. The donors were split into four age groups: young (average about 15 years), middle-aged (around 40), aged (about 56) and long-lived (approximately 80). To avoid experimental bias, donors of different ages were spread randomly across the sequencing lanes. For two donors (one aged 18 to 29 and one aged 80 or older), the study analyzed two additional independent replicas of 1 million unique cDNA reads from the same blood draw. What the research found in general, with its limitations: As age increased, observed TCR beta diversity per million T cells dropped in a roughly linear way, and a significant reduction was already evident by age approximately 40. The CMV infection status of donors was not known, potentially confounding age-related changes in expanded clonotypes. Compared with the aged group, more naive CD4+ T cells, fewer expanded clones and increased TCR diversity were shown by the long-lived group, suggesting age selection. A strong correlation was found between observed TCR beta diversity and the percentage of naive T cells measured by flow cytometry. Estimates of total diversity from one million sequenced T cells were regarded as lower bounds and underestimates. Because profiling used bulk unsorted PBMCs, naive and antigen-experienced compartments could not be compared conclusively.

The library was produced with 5' RACE. The data were produced on an Illumina HiSeq 2500. A second PCR of 7 to 11 cycles was performed with a sample-barcoded 5' primer and a J-beta primer mix. A unique molecular identifier was introduced onto each TCR beta cDNA molecule by a template-switch 5' adaptor carrying 12 random nucleotides. Each sample yielded at least 2.5 million CDR3-containing paired-end reads. First-strand cDNA was synthesized from all RNA with the Mint cDNA synthesis kit, primed by a TRBC-specific oligonucleotide. All cDNA was treated with uracil-DNA glycosylase and then went through a first 18-cycle PCR with the universal primers M1SS and BC2_uni_R. The paper's processing steps were these. For normalization, 1 million high-quality reads, each with a distinct molecular identifier, were randomly selected from each sample. Instead of being binned into consensus sequences, reads with shared molecular identifiers were discarded. MiTCR, run with a Q25 quality threshold and the strictest error-elimination algorithm, handled CDR3 identification, clonotype clustering and error correction. A nonparametric unseen species model with Euler transformation was used to estimate a lower bound on total TCR beta diversity. Clones were called with MiXCR by TCRdb after fastp trimmed the public reads at Q25, and only in-frame beta chains were retained. A single entry per CDR3 protein holds the most common genes and DNA from its merged rows. These V and J calls originate from TCRdb's pipeline instead of the authors' own analysis. Recorded for this sample are roughly 1,500,000 distinct CDR3 sequences; roughly a third of them occurred a single time. The ten most abundant clones make up approximately 11% of the sample.

Only a few counts were recorded for this clonotype. Its recognized antigen is unknown. Base qualities are not recorded, but no much larger clone differs from it by a single base. Systemically healthy Caucasian individuals from Russia, 35 to 50 in total and aged about 6 to 90 years, were included as donors. Each donor gave ten milliliters of peripheral blood, collected into EDTA-treated Vacutainer tubes. Ficoll-Paque density-gradient centrifugation was used to isolate PBMCs, with at least 6 million per sample. Trizol reagent was used to extract total RNA from PBMCs, with at least 5.5 micrograms per sample. For every donor, flow cytometry on a PBMC aliquot measured the percentage of naive CD45RAhigh/CD27high T cells. Sequenced material: blood. The receptor's source is a woman aged 25 to 39 in good health.

The sequence in DNA is TGTGCCAGCAGTCGGAAGTCCCGGGGTAGTAGGGAGACCCAGTACTTC. Its translation is CASSRKSRGSRETQYF. This receptor chain uses TRBV3-1 and TRBJ2-5; 5 matching bases give a weak D call of TRBD2. The V and J ends are trimmed by 6 bases and 5 bases, leaving 22 bases between them. The germline V gene (reference sequence) sets CDR1 to LGHDT and CDR2 to YNNKEL. The CDR3 has 16 amino acids, counting the end cysteine and phenylalanine. Solely the CDR3 DNA is kept, with 48 bases framed from the first base.